The 20 T cell receptor beta chains below come from one sample, sequenced in a study of cytomegalovirus exposure and HLA in healthy donors. The PCR contained 60 Vbeta and 13 Jbeta primers. Assay: immunoSEQ multiplex PCR; the TCRdb copy retains only in-frame clones and omits some. Of some 84,000 clones in the sample, around 80% were seen once. Sequenced input: PBMCs. Receptors originate from a male donor in good health and CMV-seropositive.

This clone was seen more than once but under ten times. This sequence joins TRBV6-5 and TRBJ1-1; D gene unclear. The CDR3 runs to 13 residues. Trimming left V 3 bases short and J 1 base short, with 6 bases between. Germline loops: CDR1 MNHEY, CDR2 SVGAGI. CDR3 residues: CASSYEGNTEAFF. For the CDR3, the DNA is TGTGCCAGCAGTTATGAGGGGAACACTGAAGCTTTCTTT.

V usage is TRBV7-6 and J usage is TRBJ2-7, with 8 bases fitting TRBD2. CDR1 and CDR2 from the germline V gene are SGHVS and FNYEAQ. Trimming took 2 bases from V and 2 from J; bases not matched to a gene: 14. The CDR3 spans 18 residues. CDR3 coding DNA: TGTGCCAGCAGCTTAAACAGGGTTGTGCTAGCGGGCACCTACGAGCAGTACTTC. Its protein product is CASSLNRVVLAGTYEQYF.

The chain joins TRBV9 to TRBJ1-1; D is uncertain. Germline V gene sequence: CDR1 SGDLS, CDR2 YYNGEE. This CDR3 is built from 12 residues. The V gene lost 5 bases and the J gene lost 5 bases, with 10 bases spanning the gap. The CDR3: CASSDGGTEAFF. The CDR3 DNA sequence: TGTGCCAGCAGTGACGGAGGTACTGAAGCTTTCTTT. The full variable domain, its missing parts supplied by reference TRBV9 and TRBJ1-1, is DSGVTQTPKHLITATGQRVTLRCSPRSGDLSVYWYQQSLDQGLQFLIQYYNGEERAKGNILERFSAQQFPDLHSELNLSSLELGDSALYFCASSDGGTEAFFGQGTRLTVV.

The chain combines TRBV11-2 with TRBJ1-4; TRBD1 matches at 9 bases. Germline V gene lookup returns CDR1 SGHAT and CDR2 FQNNGV. The CDR3 consists of 15 residues. Losses at the gene ends were 5 bases for V and 5 bases for J; bases not matched to a gene: 6. In DNA, the CDR3 is TGTGCCAGCAGCGTCGGGACAGGGAAGAATGAAAAACTGTTTTTT. It translates to CASSVGTGKNEKLFF.

The rearrangement uses TRBV4-1 and TRBJ2-7, with TRBD2 identical over 9 bases. The junction had 12 bases not matched to a gene; V was cut back by 0 bases and J by 0 bases. This CDR3 has 19 residues. CDR1 and CDR2 (germline): MGHRA, YSYEKL. CDR3 DNA sequence: TGCGCCAGCAGCCAAGACGCGGGTAGCGGGAGTCCCCTCTCCTACGAGCAGTACTTC. Translation gives CASSQDAGSGSPLSYEQYF.

This clone turned up a few times. The chain links TRBV6-5 to TRBJ2-3, with D possibly being TRBD1 (5 bases). CDR1 MNHEY and CDR2 SVGAGI come from the germline V gene. This CDR3 spans 15 amino acids. Trimming pared 6 bases from V and 1 base from J, leaving 14 bases between. The CDR3 DNA sequence: TGTGCCAGCAGCTATGACAGCCGAGGCACAGATACGCAGTATTTT. Protein: CASSYDSRGTDTQYF.

The chain joins TRBV7-9 to TRBJ2-1; 10 bases fit TRBD1. The germline V gene has CDR1 SEHNR and CDR2 FQNEAQ (reference sequence). Germline trimming cut 4 bases from V and 15 bases from J; bases unmatched to any gene: 6. The length of the CDR3 is 12 residues. DNA for the CDR3: TGTGCCAGCAGCTCGGACAGGGGGGATGTGTTCTTC. It translates to CASSSDRGDVFF.

This clone was seen only a few times. The chain links TRBV2 to TRBJ2-5, with TRBD2 as a possible D gene (5 bases). The CDR3 contains 13 residues. Germline lookup yields CDR1 SNHLY and CDR2 FYNNEI. V was trimmed by 4 bases and J by 7 bases, leaving 13 bases between them. CDR3 sequence: CASSVLDQVTQYF. The CDR3 coding sequence is TGTGCCAGCAGTGTACTAGATCAGGTGACCCAGTACTTC.

The chain uses TRBV7-9 and TRBJ2-7, with D possibly being TRBD1 (5 bases). The CDR3 length is 13 residues. Trimming stripped 1 base from V and 10 bases from J, with 14 bases between. The V gene's germline CDR1 is SEHNR and CDR2 FQNEAQ (reference sequence). For the CDR3, the DNA is TGTGCCAGCAGCTTAGGCCGCTGGGGCTTACAGTACTTC. It codes for CASSLGRWGLQYF.

This clone appeared once. The chain carries TRBV9 and TRBJ2-3; D is unclear. V was pared by 0 bases and J by 1 base, with 6 bases between. Germline CDR1 and CDR2: SGDLS and YYNGEE. The length of the CDR3 is 14 residues. The CDR3 spells CASSVATGTDTQYF. The CDR3 coding sequence is TGTGCCAGCAGCGTAGCTACCGGCACAGATACGCAGTATTTT. Together with reference TRBV9 and TRBJ2-3, the CDR3 gives the full variable domain: DSGVTQTPKHLITATGQRVTLRCSPRSGDLSVYWYQQSLDQGLQFLIQYYNGEERAKGNILERFSAQQFPDLHSELNLSSLELGDSALYFCASSVATGTDTQYFGPGTRLTVL.

This clone was seen only a few times. This chain joins TRBV6-5 and TRBJ2-7; perhaps TRBD1 as D (5 bases). This CDR3 comprises 13 residues. Germline CDR1 is MNHEY and CDR2 is SVGAGI. The V gene lost 6 bases and the J gene lost 4 bases, with 13 bases spanning the gap. CDR3 loop: CASRSTAKYEQYF. CDR3 bases: TGTGCCAGCAGATCGACAGCGAAGTACGAGCAGTACTTC.

The V gene is TRBV10-3, the J gene TRBJ2-2, with a tentative D call TRBD1 (6 bases). The CDR3 loop spans 14 amino acids. CDR1 ENHRY and CDR2 SYGVKD come from the germline V gene. V was shortened by 7 bases and J by 0 bases, with 9 bases between the two germline ends. DNA of the CDR3: TGTGCCATCAAAGGACAGTCGAACACCGGGGAGCTGTTTTTT. This encodes CAIKGQSNTGELFF.

The rearrangement links TRBV10-2 to TRBJ1-2; 8 positions agree with TRBD1. J gave up 3 bases and V 0 bases, and 18 bases lay outside the gene matches. The CDR3 length is 20 residues. The germline CDR1 and CDR2 sequences are WSHSY and SAAADI. CDR3 sequence reads: CASSESRGSGTGIGYYGYTF. CDR3 in DNA: TGCGCCAGCAGTGAGTCGAGGGGGTCCGGGACAGGAATAGGGTACTATGGCTACACCTTC.

The sample holds one count of this clone. The genes are TRBV28 and TRBJ1-5; D not certain. The CDR3 consists of 12 residues. Per germline, CDR1 MDHEN and CDR2 SYDVKM. V was clipped by 1 base and J by 7 bases, with 5 bases between them. The CDR3 DNA follows: TGTGCCAGCAGTTTATCCGGGCAGCCCCAGCATTTT. Its protein product is CASSLSGQPQHF.

The V and J genes are TRBV27 and TRBJ2-7; 8 bases align to TRBD2. The germline V gene has CDR1 MNHEY and CDR2 SMNVEV (reference sequence). With 5 bases clipped from V and 3 bases from J, the junction kept 12 bases outside the gene matches. CDR3 size: 16 residues. The CDR3 loop is CASSPPGSGRYYEQYF. Here the CDR3 DNA reads TGTGCCAGCAGTCCCCCGGGGAGCGGGAGATACTACGAGCAGTACTTC.

This clone was found a few times. The chain carries TRBV5-1 and TRBJ1-1, with 8 bases lining up with TRBD1. The CDR3 covers 14 residues. Trimming took 4 bases from V and 2 from J; bases not matched to a gene: 4. Germline lookup yields CDR1 SGHRS and CDR2 YFSETQ. In DNA, the CDR3 is TGCGCCAGCAGCACAGGACAGGGCAACACTGAAGCTTTCTTT. Amino acid sequence: CASSTGQGNTEAFF.

CDR3 nucleotides: TGTGCCAGCAGCAAGGGACTAGCGGGCGAGCAGTACTTC. Amino acid sequence: CASSKGLAGEQYF. The V call is TRBV7-8, the J call TRBJ2-7, with TRBD2 identical over 12 bases. Trimming at V came to 5 bases and at J to 6 bases, leaving 2 bases not matched to a gene. Germline CDR1 is SGHVS and CDR2 is FQNEAQ. The CDR3 totals 13 residues.

This chain connects TRBV6-5 to TRBJ2-5; no reliable D call. This CDR3 contains 13 residues. The ends were cut back, 4 bases at V and 7 bases at J, with 13 bases in the middle. Germline V lookup: CDR1 MNHEY, CDR2 SVGAGI. The CDR3 is CASSSSAIRTQYF. The CDR3 region has the DNA TGTGCCAGCAGTTCCAGCGCGATCAGGACCCAGTACTTC.

The chain combines TRBV5-6 with TRBJ2-2; D remains unclear. With 2 bases removed from V and 4 bases from J, the gap between germline ends came to 9 bases. The CDR3 has 14 amino acids. In germline, CDR1 is SGHDT, CDR2 YYEEEE. The CDR3 DNA reads TGTGCCAGCAGCTTCCGGGTTGGCACCGGGGAGCTGTTTTTT. This translates into CASSFRVGTGELFF.

This rearrangement joins TRBV28 to TRBJ2-6; maybe TRBD1 (6 bases). The germline CDR1 and CDR2 sequences are MDHEN and SYDVKM. The CDR3 contains 15 residues. Trimming shortened V by 5 bases and J by 1 base, and 9 bases separated the two germline ends. In DNA, the CDR3 is TGTGCCAGCAGTCAAACAGGGTCTGGGGCCAACGTCCTGACTTTC. Its translation: CASSQTGSGANVLTF. Complete variable domain (other parts from reference TRBV28 and TRBJ2-6): DVKVTQSSRYLVKRTGEKVFLECVQDMDHENMFWYRQDPGLGLRLIYFSYDVKMKEKGDIPEGYSVSREKKERFSLILESASTNQTSMYLCASSQTGSGANVLTFGAGSRLTVL.